A single sample gave rise to the 8 T cell receptor beta chains below, sequenced in a study of blood T cell repertoires in COVID-19. The data were produced by immunoSEQ multiplex PCR, yet TCRdb's version contains in-frame clones alone and is incomplete. The sample shows 200,000 to 250,000 clones, roughly 86% of them seen only once. The specimen was PBMCs or T cells enriched from blood (not recorded which). These receptors were taken from a woman aged 50 to 60 who had recovered from COVID-19.

The rearrangement uses TRBV2 and TRBJ2-5; 8 nucleotides agree with TRBD2. The germline gives CDR1 SNHLY, CDR2 FYNNEI. The CDR3 totals 15 residues. V lost 8 bases and J lost 1; bases outside the gene matches: 9. The CDR3 coding sequence is TGTGCCAGCGGTGGGACTAGAGTACTCCAAGAGACCCAGTACTTC. It yields the protein CASGGTRVLQETQYF.

The CDR3 coding sequence is TGTGCCAGCAGCAAACCCTATGCGAATAATTCACCCCTCCACTTT. This codes for CASSKPYANNSPLHF. The genes are TRBV21-1 and TRBJ1-6. TRBV21-1 is classified as a pseudogene. The CDR3 consists of 15 residues.

The rearrangement joins TRBV7-2 to TRBJ2-2, with TRBD1 matching 8 bases. J lost 6 bases, V lost 8 bases, and 11 bases had no gene match. The germline CDR1 and CDR2 sequences are SGHTA and FQGNSA. This CDR3 has 15 amino acids. CDR3 sequence: CASLLGRTGSGELFF. As DNA, the CDR3 is TGTGCCAGCCTCCTGGGCCGGACAGGGTCCGGGGAGCTGTTTTTT.

This chain uses TRBV30 with TRBJ1-5, with 7 bases identical to TRBD1. The CDR3 has 15 amino acids. Germline assignment: CDR1 GTSNPN and CDR2 SVGIG (reference sequence). V lost 0 bases and J lost 7; bases outside the gene matches: 9. The CDR3 loop is CAWSVGHRGGQPQHF. The CDR3 DNA follows: TGTGCCTGGAGTGTAGGGCACAGGGGTGGCCAGCCCCAGCATTTT.

This chain uses TRBV14 with TRBJ1-6, with a weak D call TRBD1 (5 bases). The CDR3 is made up of 14 amino acids. In germline, CDR1 is SGHDN, CDR2 FVKESK. Trimming cost V 0 bases and J 9 bases, with 9 bases left between them. CDR3 nucleotide sequence: TGTGCCAGCAGCCAAGATCGGGGGTTTTCACCCCTCCACTTT. Its translation: CASSQDRGFSPLHF.

In nucleotides, the CDR3 is TGCAGCGTTAGCATATGGAACACTGAAGCTTTCTTT. Residues: CSVSIWNTEAFF. This sequence joins TRBV29-1 and TRBJ1-1; D is undetermined. The CDR3 contains 12 residues. The germline CDR1 and CDR2 sequences are SQVTM and ANQGSEA. Trimming stripped 5 bases from V and 1 base from J, with 8 bases between.

This chain joins TRBV19 and TRBJ1-6; 7 positions agree with TRBD1. Losses at the gene ends were 6 bases for V and 5 bases for J; bases not matched to a gene: 7. The V gene's germline CDR1 is LNHDA and CDR2 SQIVND (reference sequence). This CDR3 is built from 15 residues. CDR3 protein: CASRFLGTDNSPLHF. As DNA, the CDR3 is TGTGCCAGTAGATTTCTCGGGACAGATAATTCACCCCTCCACTTT.

The chain links TRBV10-3 to TRBJ1-2; 7 nucleotides line up with TRBD1. Unmatched junction bases numbered 15, after V lost 10 bases and J lost 7 bases. This CDR3 is 14 amino acids long. CDR1 is ENHRY and CDR2 is SYGVKD in the germline V gene. CDR3 amino acids: CANNRGPGLGGYTF. The CDR3 nucleotides read TGTGCCAACAACAGGGGACCGGGGTTGGGTGGCTACACCTTC.